This is a list of T cell receptor beta chains from one sample in a study of graft-versus-host responses after intestinal transplantation. These receptors are not linked to any known antigen. Assay used: immunoSEQ multiplex PCR; TCRdb lists only in-frame clones, some missing. In the table there are around 100,000 clones, 91% of which are singletons. Material: unstimulated CD4+ T cells sorted from spleen or lymph node cells, obtained before transplant. These TCRs come from a human donor who was the organ donor for an intestinal transplant. The CDR3 runs from the conserved cysteine through the conserved F or W. A D gene is named only where the DNA matches it firmly. A row's size may be missing; if present it is once, few, many or a size class.

clone size	V gene	D gene	J gene	CDR3 DNA	CDR3 protein
-	TRBV28	-	TRBJ1-2	TGTGCCATCCGGGAATCTGCTTTCTATGGCTACACCTTC	CAIRESAFYGYTF
-	TRBV7-9	-	TRBJ2-3	TGTGCCAGCAGCGTAACGGGGGATAGGTTAGATACGCAGTATTTT	CASSVTGDRLDTQYF
-	TRBV21-1	-	TRBJ1-1	TGTGCCAGCAGCAAAGCGCCTCCCGGGGGCACTGAAGCTTTCTTT	CASSKAPPGGTEAFF
-	TRBV5-1	-	TRBJ2-5	TGCGCCAGCAGCTTGTCCCCGTACCAAGAGACCCAGTACTTC	CASSLSPYQETQYF
-	TRBV30	TRBD2	TRBJ2-5	TGTGCCTGGAGTCCCTCGCCTAGCGGGGGGGCGTGGGAGACCCAGTACTTC	CAWSPSPSGGAWETQYF
-	TRBV7-2	-	TRBJ1-6	TGTGCCAGCAGCCTGACTCGGACAGTTCGTAATTCACCCCTCCACTTT	CASSLTRTVRNSPLHF
-	TRBV4-2	-	TRBJ2-7	TGTGCCAGCAGCCAAGACAGGGCTTCTGCCTACGAGCAGTACTTC	CASSQDRASAYEQYF
-	TRBV19	-	TRBJ2-2	TGTGCCAGCAGAAGGGACAACGCAAATCCGAACACCGGGGAGCTGTTTTTT	CASRRDNANPNTGELFF
-	TRBV30	-	TRBJ1-6	TGTGCCTGGAGTTCCGGGACATATAATTCACCCCTCCACTTT	CAWSSGTYNSPLHF
-	TRBV5-5	TRBD1	TRBJ1-2	TGTGCCAGCAGCTTGATCGTAACAGGGGCGGCAGTTGGCTACACCTTC	CASSLIVTGAAVGYTF
-	TRBV27	-	TRBJ1-1	TGTGCCAGCAGTTTAATATCGATCGGTCAATCCGGTGAAGCTTTCTTT	CASSLISIGQSGEAFF
-	TRBV28	-	TRBJ1-3	TGTGCCAGCGGAGGGTTAACGAACACCATATATTTT	CASGGLTNTIYF
-	TRBV4-3	TRBD1	TRBJ2-1	TGCGCCAGCAGCCAAGCGTCAGGGGGCAATGAGCAGTTCTTC	CASSQASGGNEQFF
-	TRBV20-1	TRBD1	TRBJ1-2	TGCAGTGCTTCGCCGGGACAGGCCGAATCATTC	CSASPGQAESF
-	TRBV7-9	-	TRBJ2-2	TGTGCCAGCAGCCCACCTTTAAGCCACACCGGGGAGCTGTTTTTT	CASSPPLSHTGELFF
-	TRBV19	TRBD1	TRBJ2-5	TGTGCCAGTAGTCCATGGGGGACAGGGAGCGGGGAGACCCAGTACTTC	CASSPWGTGSGETQYF
few	TRBV19	-	TRBJ1-2	TGTGCCAGTAGTTTCCGGACAGACGACTATGGCTACACCTTC	CASSFRTDDYGYTF
-	TRBV4-2	TRBD1	TRBJ1-4	TGTGCCAGCAGCCGTGGGACAGGGGCACCGGCGCCTGAAAAACTGTTTTTT	CASSRGTGAPAPEKLFF
-	TRBV2	-	TRBJ2-4	TGTGCCAGCACTCTTCTCGGGGGACTAGCCAAAAACATTCAGTACTTC	CASTLLGGLAKNIQYF
-	TRBV6-5	-	TRBJ1-6	TGTGCCAGCAGTTACCTTCGACAGGTGAATTCACCCCTCCACTTT	CASSYLRQVNSPLHF
-	TRBV11-2	-	TRBJ2-2	TGTGCCAGCAGCTTCCCTGCGGGCAGTGCGACCGGGGAGCTGTTTTTT	CASSFPAGSATGELFF
-	TRBV5-1	-	TRBJ2-7	TGCGCCAGCAGCAGGGGAGGCTACGAGCAGTACTTC	CASSRGGYEQYF
-	TRBV2	-	TRBJ2-5	TGTGCCAGCAGTGAGGCGGGGCGGCGGGGAGAGACCCAGTACTTC	CASSEAGRRGETQYF
-	TRBV4-2	-	TRBJ2-7	TGTGCCAGCAGCCAAGGGGAAGGGACTCCATCCTACGAGCAGTACTTC	CASSQGEGTPSYEQYF
once	TRBV5-4	TRBD2	TRBJ2-5	TGTGCCAGCAGCCCGGGACTAGCGGAACCTGCGGAGCAGTACTTC	CASSPGLAEPAEQYF
-	TRBV7-7	TRBD2	TRBJ2-3	TGTGCTAGCAGCTTGGGACTAGCGGGGACAGATACGCAGTATTTT	CASSLGLAGTDTQYF
-	TRBV18	TRBD2	TRBJ2-5	TGTGCCAGCTCACCACGGGGACTAGCGGCCCAAGAGACCCAGTACTTC	CASSPRGLAAQETQYF
-	TRBV7-3	TRBD1	TRBJ2-7	TGTGCCAGCAGCTCTGACAGGGGGGCGGCCTACGAGCAGTACTTC	CASSSDRGAAYEQYF